A selection of T cell receptor beta chains follows, all from one sample in a study of post-analysis software for immune sequencing data. Using its own MiXCR run on the PCR reads, TCRdb lists one record per CDR3 protein. The sample lists hundreds of thousands of distinct CDR3 sequences; 59% were seen once. The specimen was blood. Receptors originate from a girl aged 2-10 years with multiple sclerosis. CDR3s include the opening cysteine and the closing phenylalanine or tryptophan. The D gene is left open where the match is weak. The size of a clone is reported for some rows only, either as once, few or many, or as a class for expanded clones.

CDR3aa: CASSLNQGGTEAFF
CDR3nt: TGTGCCAGCAGCTTAAACCAGGGGGGCACTGAAGCTTTCTTT
j_gene: TRBJ1-1
v_gene: TRBV11-3
abundance: few
d_gene: TRBD1
len: 14

CDR3aa: CSVAYVGANYNEQFF
CDR3nt: TGCAGCGTTGCCTATGTGGGGGCCAACTACAATGAGCAGTTCTTC
j_gene: TRBJ2-1
v_gene: TRBV29-1
abundance: few
d_gene: .
len: 15

CDR3aa: CASSQERGPGPQHF
CDR3nt: TGTGCCAGCAGCCAAGAGCGGGGCCCAGGGCCCCAGCATTTT
j_gene: TRBJ1-5
v_gene: TRBV4-2
abundance: .
d_gene: .
len: 14

CDR3aa: CASSLAGTSGSGAQYF
CDR3nt: TGTGCCAGCAGCTTGGCAGGGACTAGCGGCTCGGGGGCCCAGTACTTC
j_gene: TRBJ2-5
v_gene: TRBV5-8
abundance: few
d_gene: TRBD2
len: 16

CDR3aa: CASSSTGGTQETQYF
CDR3nt: TGTGCCAGCAGTAGCACAGGGGGCACCCAAGAGACCCAGTACTTC
j_gene: TRBJ2-5
v_gene: TRBV6-5
abundance: .
d_gene: TRBD1
len: 15

CDR3aa: CSAPRAGVTLNEQFF
CDR3nt: TGCAGTGCTCCTCGGGCGGGAGTGACCCTCAATGAGCAGTTCTTC
j_gene: TRBJ2-1
v_gene: TRBV20-1
abundance: few
d_gene: TRBD2
len: 15

CDR3aa: CASAAEGNEQFF
CDR3nt: TGCGCCAGCGCCGCGGAGGGCAATGAGCAGTTCTTC
j_gene: TRBJ2-1
v_gene: TRBV5-1
abundance: once
d_gene: .
len: 12

CDR3aa: CSARDRGRNIQYF
CDR3nt: TGCAGTGCCCGGGACAGGGGGCGAAACATTCAGTACTTC
j_gene: TRBJ2-4
v_gene: TRBV20-1
abundance: few
d_gene: TRBD1
len: 13

CDR3aa: CASGPGKSYEQYF
CDR3nt: TGTGCCAGCGGGCCGGGGAAGTCCTACGAGCAGTACTTC
j_gene: TRBJ2-7
v_gene: TRBV9
abundance: .
d_gene: .
len: 13

CDR3aa: CSARGLWGTGVNYGYTF
CDR3nt: TGCAGTGCTAGAGGTCTTTGGGGGACAGGGGTTAACTATGGCTACACCTTC
j_gene: TRBJ1-2
v_gene: TRBV20-1
abundance: .
d_gene: TRBD1
len: 17

CDR3aa: CASRTGLAGANVLTF
CDR3nt: TGCGCCAGCAGGACGGGGTTGGCTGGGGCCAACGTCCTGACTTTC
j_gene: TRBJ2-6
v_gene: TRBV5-1
abundance: .
d_gene: .
len: 15

CDR3aa: CASSLERGVSRRLYNEQFF
CDR3nt: TGTGCCAGCAGCTTAGAGAGGGGGGTTAGCAGGAGGCTCTACAACGAGCAGTTCTTC
j_gene: TRBJ2-1
v_gene: TRBV7-9
abundance: .
d_gene: .
len: 19

CDR3aa: CASSRGLNRNIQYF
CDR3nt: TGCGCCAGCAGCCGGGGACTCAATCGAAACATTCAGTACTTC
j_gene: TRBJ2-4
v_gene: TRBV4-1
abundance: few
d_gene: .
len: 14

CDR3aa: CATKTASGPYNEQFF
CDR3nt: TGCGCCACCAAAACCGCTAGTGGACCATACAATGAGCAGTTCTTC
j_gene: TRBJ2-1
v_gene: TRBV5-1
abundance: once
d_gene: .
len: 15

CDR3aa: CASSPSRGRKDEKLFF
CDR3nt: TGTGCCAGCAGTCCTTCCAGGGGGCGTAAGGATGAAAAACTGTTTTTT
j_gene: TRBJ1-4
v_gene: TRBV12-3/TRBV12-4
abundance: once
d_gene: TRBD1
len: 16

CDR3aa: CSATRQESRGETQYF
CDR3nt: TGCAGTGCTACTAGACAGGAGTCGAGGGGAGAGACCCAGTACTTC
j_gene: TRBJ2-5
v_gene: TRBV20-1
abundance: .
d_gene: .
len: 15

CDR3aa: CATSGRQGYEQFF
CDR3nt: TGTGCCACCAGCGGAAGACAGGGATATGAGCAGTTCTTC
j_gene: TRBJ2-1
v_gene: TRBV15
abundance: .
d_gene: TRBD1
len: 13

CDR3aa: CSARDPGQGNEQFF
CDR3nt: TGCAGTGCTAGAGATCCGGGACAGGGGAATGAGCAGTTCTTC
j_gene: TRBJ2-1
v_gene: TRBV20-1
abundance: .
d_gene: TRBD1
len: 14

CDR3aa: CASSLLAGPVGDNEQFF
CDR3nt: TGCGCCAGCAGCTTGTTGGCGGGACCCGTCGGGGACAATGAGCAGTTCTTC
j_gene: TRBJ2-1
v_gene: TRBV5-1
abundance: .
d_gene: .
len: 17

CDR3aa: CASTLAGRETQYF
CDR3nt: TGTGCCAGCACACTAGCGGGGAGGGAGACCCAGTACTTC
j_gene: TRBJ2-5
v_gene: TRBV12-3/TRBV12-4
abundance: .
d_gene: TRBD2
len: 13

CDR3aa: CSVADRQETQYF
CDR3nt: TGCAGCGTAGCGGACAGACAAGAGACCCAGTACTTC
j_gene: TRBJ2-5
v_gene: TRBV29-1
abundance: .
d_gene: .
len: 12

CDR3aa: CASSYDRGSPGTQYF
CDR3nt: TGTGCCAGCAGTTATGACAGGGGGTCCCCAGGGACCCAGTACTTC
j_gene: TRBJ2-5
v_gene: TRBV28
abundance: few
d_gene: TRBD1
len: 15

CDR3aa: CSARDVGDSYNEQFF
CDR3nt: TGCAGTGCTAGAGATGTAGGGGACTCCTACAATGAGCAGTTCTTC
j_gene: TRBJ2-1
v_gene: TRBV20-1
abundance: once
d_gene: .
len: 15

CDR3aa: CASTIGMPDTQYF
CDR3nt: TGTGCCAGCACTATCGGGATGCCAGATACGCAGTATTTT
j_gene: TRBJ2-3
v_gene: TRBV11-2
abundance: few
d_gene: .
len: 13

CDR3aa: CATSTAETQYF
CDR3nt: TGTGCCACCTCCACGGCAGAGACCCAGTACTTC
j_gene: TRBJ2-5
v_gene: TRBV15
abundance: .
d_gene: .
len: 11

CDR3aa: CASSILFGARTEAFF
CDR3nt: TGTGCCAGCAGCATACTTTTCGGGGCGCGGACTGAAGCTTTCTTT
j_gene: TRBJ1-1
v_gene: TRBV7-9
abundance: .
d_gene: .
len: 15

CDR3aa: CSVIYRSGSVNEQFF
CDR3nt: TGCAGCGTTATATACCGGAGCGGGAGCGTAAATGAGCAGTTCTTC
j_gene: TRBJ2-1
v_gene: TRBV29-1
abundance: .
d_gene: TRBD2
len: 15

CDR3aa: CSVEDKPFNYGYTF
CDR3nt: TGCAGCGTTGAAGATAAGCCTTTTAACTATGGCTACACCTTC
j_gene: TRBJ1-2
v_gene: TRBV29-1
abundance: few
d_gene: .
len: 14

CDR3aa: CAWSPGKSSPLHF
CDR3nt: TGTGCCTGGAGTCCCGGCAAGTCGTCACCCCTCCACTTT
j_gene: TRBJ1-6
v_gene: TRBV30
abundance: .
d_gene: .
len: 13

CDR3aa: CASSPTPGHEQFF
CDR3nt: TGTGCCAGCAGCCCTACACCGGGGCATGAGCAGTTCTTC
j_gene: TRBJ2-1
v_gene: TRBV27
abundance: few
d_gene: .
len: 13

CDR3aa: CASSFWGTTQYF
CDR3nt: TGTGCCAGCAGTTTCTGGGGGACTACGCAGTATTTT
j_gene: TRBJ2-3
v_gene: TRBV27
abundance: .
d_gene: .
len: 12

CDR3aa: CSARRVGRMSRGPETQYF
CDR3nt: TGCAGTGCTAGACGGGTTGGGCGGATGTCCAGGGGCCCAGAGACCCAGTACTTC
j_gene: TRBJ2-5
v_gene: TRBV20-1
abundance: .
d_gene: .
len: 18

CDR3aa: CASSYPDRAQETQYF
CDR3nt: TGTGCCAGCAGTTACCCCGACAGGGCCCAAGAGACCCAGTACTTC
j_gene: TRBJ2-5
v_gene: TRBV6-6
abundance: few
d_gene: TRBD1
len: 15

CDR3aa: CSARASSYEQYF
CDR3nt: TGCAGTGCTAGGGCAAGCAGCTACGAGCAGTACTTC
j_gene: TRBJ2-7
v_gene: TRBV20-1
abundance: .
d_gene: .
len: 12

CDR3aa: CASSDHYLRSGELFF
CDR3nt: TGTGCCAGCAGTGACCACTACTTAAGGTCCGGGGAGCTGTTTTTT
j_gene: TRBJ2-2
v_gene: TRBV6-4
abundance: .
d_gene: .
len: 15

CDR3aa: CASKSLGVNTEAFF
CDR3nt: TGTGCCAGCAAGTCCTTAGGGGTGAACACTGAAGCTTTCTTT
j_gene: TRBJ1-1
v_gene: TRBV3-1
abundance: .
d_gene: .
len: 14

CDR3aa: CASSVGWAGMNTGELFF
CDR3nt: TGTGCCAGCAGCGTAGGATGGGCAGGGATGAACACCGGGGAGCTGTTTTTT
j_gene: TRBJ2-2
v_gene: TRBV9
abundance: .
d_gene: .
len: 17

CDR3aa: CASSQESRGYNEQFF
CDR3nt: TGTGCCAGCAGCCAAGAATCACGGGGCTACAATGAGCAGTTCTTC
j_gene: TRBJ2-1
v_gene: TRBV3-1
abundance: many
d_gene: .
len: 15

CDR3aa: CSARDRLAGGYEQYF
CDR3nt: TGCAGTGCTAGAGATAGACTAGCGGGAGGGTACGAGCAGTACTTC
j_gene: TRBJ2-7
v_gene: TRBV20-1
abundance: .
d_gene: TRBD2
len: 15

CDR3aa: CASSVDGDSYNEQFF
CDR3nt: TGTGCCAGCAGCGTAGATGGGGATTCCTACAATGAGCAGTTCTTC
j_gene: TRBJ2-1
v_gene: TRBV9
abundance: .
d_gene: .
len: 15

CDR3aa: CAISVSSGLYNEQFF
CDR3nt: TGTGCCATCAGTGTAAGTAGCGGCCTCTACAATGAGCAGTTCTTC
j_gene: TRBJ2-1
v_gene: TRBV10-3
abundance: .
d_gene: .
len: 15

CDR3aa: CSARDHSIQYF
CDR3nt: TGCAGTGCTAGAGATCACAGCATTCAGTACTTC
j_gene: TRBJ2-4
v_gene: TRBV20-1
abundance: few
d_gene: .
len: 11

CDR3aa: CASLRRGQETGELFF
CDR3nt: TGTGCCAGCCTCAGGCGGGGCCAAGAAACCGGGGAGCTGTTTTTT
j_gene: TRBJ2-2
v_gene: TRBV25-1
abundance: .
d_gene: .
len: 15

CDR3aa: CPSSPLGDTDTQYF
CDR3nt: TGCCCCAGCAGCCCCCTAGGGGACACAGATACGCAGTATTTT
j_gene: TRBJ2-3
v_gene: TRBV5-1
abundance: .
d_gene: .
len: 14

CDR3aa: CASSSQGGMNTEAFF
CDR3nt: TGTGCCAGCAGCTCACAGGGGGGTATGAACACTGAAGCTTTCTTT
j_gene: TRBJ1-1
v_gene: TRBV11-2
abundance: .
d_gene: TRBD1
len: 15

CDR3aa: CASSIAGARAQYF
CDR3nt: TGTGCCAGCAGCATAGCAGGGGCTCGTGCGCAGTATTTT
j_gene: TRBJ2-3
v_gene: TRBV7-8
abundance: .
d_gene: .
len: 13

CDR3aa: CASSLVGRPDTQYF
CDR3nt: TGCGCCAGCAGCTTGGTAGGCAGACCGGATACGCAGTATTTT
j_gene: TRBJ2-3
v_gene: TRBV5-1
abundance: .
d_gene: .
len: 14

CDR3aa: CSVRQGVTEAFF
CDR3nt: TGCAGCGTACGGCAGGGAGTCACTGAAGCTTTCTTT
j_gene: TRBJ1-1
v_gene: TRBV29-1
abundance: .
d_gene: .
len: 12

CDR3aa: CSNTGTSGKNEQFF
CDR3nt: TGCAGTAACACCGGGACTAGCGGGAAGAATGAGCAGTTCTTC
j_gene: TRBJ2-1
v_gene: TRBV20-1
abundance: .
d_gene: TRBD2
len: 14

CDR3aa: CASSQDRSTEAFF
CDR3nt: TGCGCCAGCAGCCAGGACAGGAGCACTGAAGCTTTCTTT
j_gene: TRBJ1-1
v_gene: TRBV5-1
abundance: .
d_gene: TRBD1
len: 13